Listed below are T cell receptor beta chains from one sample, sequenced in a study of T cell repertoires in cytomegalovirus infection. These receptors lack a known antigen. TCRdb reprocessed the reads via MiXCR and lists one record per CDR3 protein. Among about 830,000 distinct CDR3 sequences, about 30% were seen once, and the ten largest hold over 10%. Source: cultured CD8+ T cells from PBMCs, taken from culture after CMV antigen stimulation. The receptors come from a human donor in good health (CMV status not recorded). Some clones in this sample may be carry-over from other donors' samples. The CDR3 runs from the conserved cysteine through the conserved F or W. The D gene is left open where the match is weak. Size tells how often a clone was seen (once, few, many) or the class of an expanded clone, and some rows leave it out.

few	NA	TRBV6-6	TRBJ1-5	TGTGCCAGCAGTTACGACGGGGATCAGCCCCAGCATTTT	CASSYDGDQPQHF
NA	TRBD1	TRBV14	TRBJ1-1	TGTGCCAGCAGCCCACTAATCGGGACAGAGACCAGGGGCACTGAAGCTTTCTTT	CASSPLIGTETRGTEAFF
NA	NA	TRBV7-9	TRBJ2-7	TGTGCCAGCTTTGGGACCCGATCCGGGACTGCTCCCTACGAGCAGTACTTC	CASFGTRSGTAPYEQYF
NA	NA	TRBV7-6	TRBJ2-3	TGTGCCAGCAACTTGGATCCCACAGATACGCAGTATTTT	CASNLDPTDTQYF
few	NA	TRBV29-1	TRBJ2-7	TGCAGCGTTGATTGGGGCTACGAGCAGTACTTC	CSVDWGYEQYF
few	NA	TRBV24-1	TRBJ2-3	TGTGCCACCAGCCGGGACGGCGGGGCAGATACGCAGTATTTT	CATSRDGGADTQYF
NA	TRBD2	TRBV7-3	TRBJ2-1	TGTGCCAGCAGCTTAACAGTGCGGGGGGGCACGAATGAGCAGTTCTTC	CASSLTVRGGTNEQFF
NA	TRBD2	TRBV29-1	TRBJ2-3	TGCAGTGCTGTACTAGCGGGGGGGCCTGATACGCAGTATTTT	CSAVLAGGPDTQYF
NA	TRBD1	TRBV7-3	TRBJ2-4	TGTGCCAGCAGCTCACCCCCCCGGGACAGGGATAATCCTAGCCAAAACATTCAGTACTTC	CASSSPPRDRDNPSQNIQYF
once	TRBD1	TRBV7-4	TRBJ2-7	TGTGCCAGCAGAGGGACAGAGGACAACGAGCAGTACTTC	CASRGTEDNEQYF
NA	TRBD1	TRBV12-3/TRBV12-4	TRBJ1-2	TGTGCCAGCAGTCCCGCGATAGGGACAGGGATCTATGGCTACACCTTC	CASSPAIGTGIYGYTF
few	TRBD1	TRBV7-9	TRBJ1-2	TGTGCCAGCAGCTCACCCCAGGACAGGGTTACCCACACCTTC	CASSSPQDRVTHTF
NA	NA	TRBV27	TRBJ1-6	TGTGCCAGCAGTTCAATAAAGCCGGTGGACGGACCCCTCCACTTT	CASSSIKPVDGPLHF
NA	TRBD2	TRBV24-1	TRBJ2-5	TGTGCCACCAGTGATTGGACTAGCGGGGTCATCCAGTACTTC	CATSDWTSGVIQYF
NA	NA	TRBV12-3/TRBV12-4	TRBJ1-1	TGTGCCAACAGTTTCGAAGCGGTGGAGGCTTTCTTT	CANSFEAVEAFF
NA	NA	TRBV11-2	TRBJ2-3	TGTGCCAGCAGCTTAGATCCGGCTATGTGGGGGTATTTT	CASSLDPAMWGYF
many	TRBD2	TRBV6-5	TRBJ2-1	TGTGCCAGCAGTTATACTAGCGGGGGCATTTACAATGAGCAGTTCTTC	CASSYTSGGIYNEQFF
NA	NA	TRBV9	TRBJ1-1	TGTGCCAGCAGCGTTCAGGAGGGGGTTGAAGCTTTCTTT	CASSVQEGVEAFF
NA	TRBD1	TRBV7-9	TRBJ1-1	TGTGCCGGAGATCTAGGGACAGGGAACACTGAAGCTTTCTTT	CAGDLGTGNTEAFF
few	NA	TRBV19	TRBJ2-1	TGTGCCAGTAGTAAGCCCGTTTGGAGCGGTACATTAGAGCAGTTCTTC	CASSKPVWSGTLEQFF
few	NA	TRBV12-3/TRBV12-4	TRBJ1-5	TGTGCCAGCAGTTTTGGGGTTAGCAATCAGCCCCAGCATTTT	CASSFGVSNQPQHF
few	NA	TRBV7-6	TRBJ2-1	TGTGCCAGCAGCTTAGAAATGGGCTACAATGAGCAGTTCTTC	CASSLEMGYNEQFF
NA	NA	TRBV5-4	TRBJ2-6	TGTGCCAGCAGGGAGAGAGTCTCTGGGGCCAACGTCCTGACTTTC	CASRERVSGANVLTF
NA	TRBD2	TRBV12-3/TRBV12-4	TRBJ2-5	TGTGCCAGCAGTTTAGAGCTAGCGGGGGGGCCTGAGACCCAGTACTTC	CASSLELAGGPETQYF
NA	NA	TRBV2	TRBJ2-1	TGTGCCAGCAGAACCCTAAGGGGGGGCCCCAATGAGCAGTTCTTC	CASRTLRGGPNEQFF
NA	TRBD1	TRBV5-1	TRBJ1-1	TGCGCCACGCATCCGGGACAGGGGGCCGATGAAGCTTTCTTT	CATHPGQGADEAFF
NA	NA	TRBV6-6	TRBJ2-3	TGTGCCACCCGGGATGCCCAGGTCCCAGATACGCAGTATTTT	CATRDAQVPDTQYF
NA	TRBD1	TRBV6-1	TRBJ1-1	TGTGCCAGCAGTGTACACAGGGGAGGGAACACTGAAGCTTTCTTT	CASSVHRGGNTEAFF
NA	TRBD2	TRBV12-3/TRBV12-4	TRBJ2-2	TGTGCCACATTCCTACGGGACTACACAACCGGGGAGCTGTTTTTT	CATFLRDYTTGELFF
few	NA	TRBV7-9	TRBJ2-5	TGTGCCAGCAGCTTAAAGTTACGGGTTGTAGGGGAAGAGACCCAGTACTTC	CASSLKLRVVGEETQYF
few	NA	TRBV4-1	TRBJ1-1	TGCGCCAGCAGCCAAGATGTACGGCTGAACACTGAAGCTTTCTTT	CASSQDVRLNTEAFF
few	TRBD1	TRBV7-9	TRBJ2-5	TGTGCCAGCAGCAAATACGGGACAGCCGAAGAGACCCAGTACTTC	CASSKYGTAEETQYF
few	NA	TRBV2	TRBJ2-5	TGTGCCAGCAGTACACCGGGACGGGTGGACTTC	CASSTPGRVDF